In its sample, the clone carrying this TCR beta chain was seen a few times. The antigen remains undetermined. These data belong to a study of response to subunit inactivated influenza vaccine. General study findings and limits: That few new T cells are recruited by each seasonal influenza vaccination was the authors' suggestion.

Germline CDR1 reads LGHDT; CDR2 reads YNNKEL (reference sequence). V dropped 3 bases and J dropped 8 bases, with 13 bases sitting between them. This CDR3 region has 13 residues. Via MiXCR, TCRdb re-called the RT-PCR reads, giving one row per CDR3 protein. The profile shows about 700,000 distinct CDR3 sequences, about 14% of them singletons. This TCR came from a man between 45 and 60 years old who received an inactivated influenza vaccine. This rearrangement joins TRBV3-1 to TRBJ1-2, with a tentative D call TRBD1 (6 bases). The source material was PBMCs from blood, sampled less than 15 days before vaccination. The CDR3 region has the DNA TGTGCCAGCAGCCATACAGGGAGGGACGGCTACACCTTC. Its translation is CASSHTGRDGYTF.